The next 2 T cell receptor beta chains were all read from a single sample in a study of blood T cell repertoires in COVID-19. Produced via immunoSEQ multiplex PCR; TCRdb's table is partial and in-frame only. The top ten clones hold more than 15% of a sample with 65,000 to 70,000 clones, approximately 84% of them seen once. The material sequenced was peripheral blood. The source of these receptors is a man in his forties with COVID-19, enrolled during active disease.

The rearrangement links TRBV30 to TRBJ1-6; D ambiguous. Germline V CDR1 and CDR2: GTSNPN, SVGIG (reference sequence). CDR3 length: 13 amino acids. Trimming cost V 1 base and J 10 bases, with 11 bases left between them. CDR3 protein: CAWSEGVRSPLHF. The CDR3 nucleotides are TGTGCCTGGAGTGAGGGAGTACGGTCACCCCTCCACTTT.

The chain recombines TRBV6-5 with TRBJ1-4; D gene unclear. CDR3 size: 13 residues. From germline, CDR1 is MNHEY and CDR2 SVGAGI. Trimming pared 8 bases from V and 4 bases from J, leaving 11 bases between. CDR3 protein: CASRAGLNEKLFF. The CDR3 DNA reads TGTGCCAGCCGGGCCGGACTTAATGAAAAACTGTTTTTT.